The T cell receptor (beta chain) described here comes from a study of CD8 T cells in ankylosing spondylitis. The TCR beta libraries were generated through quantitative 5'-RACE incorporating molecular barcodes. TCRdb redid the calling of the 5' RACE reads with MiXCR, one entry per CDR3 protein. This sample has fewer than 250,000 distinct CDR3 sequences, with roughly a tenth found just once. At least ten counts were recorded for this clonotype. The sample taken for sequencing was blood, either unsorted or a sorted T cell fraction (not recorded which). This TCR was recovered from a male donor with ankylosing spondylitis or in good health (not recorded which).

The CDR3 sequence is CASRPASGGTDTQYF. CDR3 sequence (DNA): TGCGCCAGCAGGCCCGCTAGCGGGGGTACAGATACGCAGTATTTT. This chain connects TRBV10-2 to TRBJ2-3; 10 bases map to TRBD2. The CDR3 is 15 amino acids. Germline CDR1 and CDR2: WSHSY and SAAADI. V trimming: 6 bases; J trimming: 3 bases; junction bases outside the gene matches: 6.